A selection of T cell receptor beta chains follows, all from one sample in a study of cytomegalovirus exposure and HLA in healthy donors. Produced via immunoSEQ multiplex PCR; TCRdb's table is partial and in-frame only. This sample carries about 160,000 clones, about 80% of them seen once, and the ten largest clones take roughly 10%. Source material: PBMCs. The source is a man aged 18 to 29 in good health and CMV-seropositive. Both conserved end residues are part of each CDR3. The D gene is left open where the match is weak. Size values are once, few and many counts, or a class for expanded clones, and some rows have none.

TRBV7-9	.	.	TRBJ2-1	TGTGCCAGCAGCTTGACGGAAGGGGATGAGCAGTTCTTC	CASSLTEGDEQFF
TRBV2	many	.	TRBJ1-4	TGTGCCAGCAGGTCTGGGGGCTGGAATGAAAAACTGTTTTTT	CASRSGGWNEKLFF
TRBV5-1	once	.	TRBJ2-7	TGCGCCAGCAGCTTGGATACTAGCAACGAGCAGTACTTC	CASSLDTSNEQYF
TRBV19	few	TRBD2	TRBJ2-1	TGTGCCAGTATGACTAGCGGGGGTAATGAGCAGTTCTTC	CASMTSGGNEQFF
TRBV6-5	few	.	TRBJ2-7	TGTGCCAGCAGTTACTCGAGGGACACTCAGTACTTC	CASSYSRDTQYF
TRBV7-2	.	TRBD1	TRBJ1-2	TGTGCCAGCAGCTTAGCCGGACAGGGCAATGGCTACACCTTC	CASSLAGQGNGYTF
TRBV30	.	TRBD1	TRBJ1-2	TGTGCCTGGGACAGGGGGCTCTATGGCTACACCTTC	CAWDRGLYGYTF
TRBV6-1	.	TRBD1	TRBJ1-4	TGTGCCAGCAGCGGGACAGGGGGCCGTAATGAAAAACTGTTTTTT	CASSGTGGRNEKLFF
TRBV27	.	.	TRBJ1-4	TGTGCCAGCAGTTTCGGGACTAAGGGGAAGGAAAAACTGTTTTTT	CASSFGTKGKEKLFF
TRBV9	.	TRBD2	TRBJ2-1	TGTGCCAGCAGCGTAGCTCAGAGCGGGAGGCGTAGGGAGCAGTTCTTC	CASSVAQSGRRREQFF
TRBV6-1	.	.	TRBJ2-4	TGTGCCAGCAGCGCAACAGGGAGGGACATTCAGTACTTC	CASSATGRDIQYF
TRBV7-9	.	.	TRBJ1-5	TGTGCCAGCAGCTTATCATGGGCGGAGGGCAATCAGCCCCAGCATTTT	CASSLSWAEGNQPQHF
TRBV4-3	.	.	TRBJ2-7	TGCGCCAGCAGCCAAGAGGAGACTACAAGCTCCTACGAGCAGTACTTC	CASSQEETTSSYEQYF
TRBV29-1	.	.	TRBJ1-2	TGCAGCGTTGAACCAGGGGCTAACTATGGCTACACCTTC	CSVEPGANYGYTF
TRBV6-1	.	.	TRBJ1-3	TGTGCCAGCAGTGAAATAGGGGGGGGTTCTGGAAACACCATATATTTT	CASSEIGGGSGNTIYF
TRBV7-9	.	.	TRBJ2-5	TGTGCCAGCATAGCTTCCACACCGCGGAGGTCGACCCAGTACTTC	CASIASTPRRSTQYF
TRBV6-5	.	.	TRBJ2-5	TGTGCCATCGCAACAACAGGGGAGACCCAGTACTTC	CAIATTGETQYF
TRBV7-8	.	.	TRBJ2-1	TGTGCCAGCAGCTTAGCTGGGCTCTACTACAATGAGCAGTTCTTC	CASSLAGLYYNEQFF
TRBV5-1	.	TRBD1	TRBJ2-7	TGCGCCAGCCGATATACAGGGGATATCTACGAGCAGTACTTC	CASRYTGDIYEQYF
TRBV27	.	TRBD1	TRBJ2-2	TGTGCCAGCAGTCCCCAGACAGGGGGCACCGGGGAGCTGTTTTTT	CASSPQTGGTGELFF
TRBV7-2	.	TRBD2	TRBJ2-7	TGTGCCAGCAGCTTTAGCGGGAGTTCCTACGAGCAGTACTTC	CASSFSGSSYEQYF
TRBV19	.	.	TRBJ1-5	TGTGCCAGTTCCTACAGGGAAGTTCGCCAGCCCCAGCATTTT	CASSYREVRQPQHF
TRBV19	.	TRBD1	TRBJ1-3	TGTGCCAGTAGTAGGACAGGGTCGTCTGGAAACACCATATATTTT	CASSRTGSSGNTIYF
TRBV6-1	.	.	TRBJ2-1	TGTGCCAGCAGTGAAGGGACTACCCTATACAATGAGCAGTTCTTC	CASSEGTTLYNEQFF
TRBV11-2	.	TRBD2	TRBJ2-7	TGTGCCAGCAGCCGGGGAGCGGGAGTGCCCTACGAGCAGTACTTC	CASSRGAGVPYEQYF
TRBV27	.	TRBD1	TRBJ1-6	TGTGCCAGCAGTTCCCGGGACAGAGATTCACCCCTCCACTTT	CASSSRDRDSPLHF
TRBV30	once	.	TRBJ2-4	TGTGCCTGGAGTACCCCGGGGGTACTAAACAGTCAGTACTTC	CAWSTPGVLNSQYF
TRBV18	.	TRBD1	TRBJ1-1	TGTGCCAGCTCGCCCGACAGGGGGCTTAACACTGAAGCTTTCTTT	CASSPDRGLNTEAFF
TRBV6-6	few	TRBD1	TRBJ2-3	TGTGCCAGCAGTCGAGGGGGCCGATGGGGCACAGATACGCAGTATTTT	CASSRGGRWGTDTQYF